This TCR beta chain was profiled in a study of blood T cell repertoires in COVID-19. About the research overall: Collection of acute and convalescent COVID-19 samples took place in the United States, Italy and Spain. T cells, B-cell-depleted T cells, or PBMCs provided the cDNA or gDNA that served as material.

Original data processing: The assay estimated nucleated cells by amplifying reference gene primers. Sequencing used immunoSEQ multiplex PCR; TCRdb keeps in-frame clones, though not all of them. V and J calls and clone size are copied from that table; D and trimming were computed from the DNA. The data show 200,000 to 250,000 clones, around 82% seen once. The V end was cut by 6 bases, the J end by 2 bases, with 6 bases between. CDR1 and CDR2 from the germline V gene are SNHLY and FYNNEI. This CDR3 contains 12 residues. The receptor comes from a woman of 80 years or more with acute or convalescent COVID-19. The V call is TRBV2, the J call TRBJ2-3, with D possibly being TRBD1 (5 bases). The sample was peripheral blood. CDR3 region: CASRDNTDTQYF. CDR3 in DNA: TGTGCCAGCAGGGACAACACAGATACGCAGTATTTT.